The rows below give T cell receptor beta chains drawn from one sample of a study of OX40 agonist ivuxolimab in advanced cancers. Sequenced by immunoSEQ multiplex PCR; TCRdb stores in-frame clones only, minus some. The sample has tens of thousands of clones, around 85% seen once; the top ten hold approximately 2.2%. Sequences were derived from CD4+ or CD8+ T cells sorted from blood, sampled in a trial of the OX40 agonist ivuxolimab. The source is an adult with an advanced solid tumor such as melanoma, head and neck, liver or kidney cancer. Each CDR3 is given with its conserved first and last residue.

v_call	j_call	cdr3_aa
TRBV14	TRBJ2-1	CASSQVQGNEQFF
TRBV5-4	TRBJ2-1	CASSPSSKFNEQFF
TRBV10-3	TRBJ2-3	CAIRLGGTLSTQYF
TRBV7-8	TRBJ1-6	CASSLGGFGSNSPLHF
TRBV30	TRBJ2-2	CAWSLTAFQGTSNTGELFF
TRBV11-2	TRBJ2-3	CASSFTLLDTQYF
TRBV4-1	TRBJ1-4	CASNQAPEGGNEKLFF
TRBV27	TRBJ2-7	CASSFFGGLDEQYF
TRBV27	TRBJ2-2	CASSFSGGRAGELFF
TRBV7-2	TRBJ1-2	CASSLVHYGYTF
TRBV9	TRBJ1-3	CASSITISGNTIYF
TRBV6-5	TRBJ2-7	CVSSYKGGAIYEQYF
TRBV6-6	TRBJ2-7	CASSSPGSYEQYF
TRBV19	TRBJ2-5	CASRRRGNQETQYF
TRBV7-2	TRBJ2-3	CASSFDRGFQYF
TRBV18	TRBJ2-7	CASSPARGAAYEQYF
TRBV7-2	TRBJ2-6	CASSPLGFNSGANVLTF
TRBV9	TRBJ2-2	CASSGGLNTGELFF
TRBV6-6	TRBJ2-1	CASSPLKDNNEQFF
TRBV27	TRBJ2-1	CASGRFEQFF
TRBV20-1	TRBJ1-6	CSASSGTKPHF
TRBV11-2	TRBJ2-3	CASSLMPGTRDTQYF
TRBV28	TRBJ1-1	CASSRGGRGTEAFF
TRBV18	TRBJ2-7	CASSSSPQGNEQYF
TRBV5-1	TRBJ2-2	CASSLAGTVNTGELFF
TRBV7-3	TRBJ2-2	CASSVTTGGTGELFF
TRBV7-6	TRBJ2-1	CASSLGFYEQFF
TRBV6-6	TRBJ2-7	CASSRGTVRYEQYF
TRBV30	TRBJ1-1	CAWSPGTGMNTEAFF
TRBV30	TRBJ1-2	CAWGGTASF
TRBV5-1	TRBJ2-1	CASSLGVLNYNEQFF
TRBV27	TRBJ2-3	CASSYRTTTSYWTDTQYF
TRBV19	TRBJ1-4	CASSSPTGIHEKLFF
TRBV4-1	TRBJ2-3	CASSLVTSGVDTQYF
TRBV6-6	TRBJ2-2	CASSQEMNTGELFF
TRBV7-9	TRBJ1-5	CASSFGVHNQPQHF
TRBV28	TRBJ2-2	CASRKAVQLFF
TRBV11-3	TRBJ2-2	CASSLDPRALNTGELFF
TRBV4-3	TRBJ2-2	CASSQEYPYTGELFF
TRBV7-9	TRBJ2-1	CASSLRQGVDNEQFF
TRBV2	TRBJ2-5	CASSAFGTDQETQYF
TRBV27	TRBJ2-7	CASSLVGQGIPYEQYF
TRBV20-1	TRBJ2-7	CSASTPDEQYF
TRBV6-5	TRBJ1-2	CAIKDPGYGYTF
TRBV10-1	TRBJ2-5	CASSELGLEETQYF
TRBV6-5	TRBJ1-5	CASSYYNQPQHF
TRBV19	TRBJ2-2	CASSIVNRQGGELFF
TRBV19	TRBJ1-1	CASRYKNTEAFF